Listed below are T cell receptor beta chains from one sample, sequenced in a study of cytomegalovirus exposure and HLA in healthy donors. Generated by immunoSEQ multiplex PCR, the TCRdb table keeps only in-frame clones and is missing some. Counted here are some 220,000 clones, over 65% occurring once; the ten biggest clones make up 2.7%. Material: PBMCs. The receptors were sampled from an older woman in good health and CMV-seropositive. Both conserved end residues are part of each CDR3. D genes are given only for firm matches. A clone size is listed for some rows: how often the clone was seen (once, few, many), or a class if it is expanded.

j_gene	d_gene	abundance	v_gene	CDR3aa	CDR3nt
TRBJ1-2	TRBD1	few	TRBV27	CASRDAGGRNGYTF	TGTGCCAGCAGAGACGCAGGGGGACGGAATGGCTACACCTTC
TRBJ2-7	TRBD1	few	TRBV7-2	CASSLDPPGQGYEQYF	TGTGCCAGCAGCTTAGACCCTCCGGGACAGGGCTACGAGCAGTACTTC
TRBJ1-5	-	-	TRBV28	CASSLLGGRGQPQHF	TGTGCCAGCAGTTTACTGGGGGGAAGAGGTCAGCCCCAGCATTTT
TRBJ2-1	-	few	TRBV5-1	CASTGYIDEQFF	TGCGCCAGCACAGGGTATATCGATGAGCAGTTCTTC
TRBJ2-3	TRBD2	once	TRBV5-6	CASSVPSGRATDTQYF	TGTGCCAGCAGCGTCCCTAGCGGGAGGGCCACAGATACGCAGTATTTT
TRBJ2-5	-	-	TRBV5-6	CASSSQETQYF	TGTGCCAGCAGCTCTCAAGAGACCCAGTACTTC
TRBJ1-2	TRBD1	-	TRBV18	CASSPGTDYGYTF	TGTGCCAGCTCTCCAGGGACAGACTATGGCTACACCTTC
TRBJ1-1	-	-	TRBV30	CAWSTGSVWTEAFF	TGTGCCTGGAGCACCGGTTCGGTGTGGACTGAAGCTTTCTTT
TRBJ2-2	TRBD2	-	TRBV5-5	CASSLRTSGPGELFF	TGTGCCAGCAGCCTGAGAACTAGCGGCCCCGGGGAGCTGTTTTTT
TRBJ1-2	TRBD1	few	TRBV7-9	CASSLARTGGGYTF	TGTGCCAGCAGCTTAGCAAGGACAGGGGGTGGCTACACCTTC
TRBJ1-1	-	-	TRBV29-1	CSVEDGGPNTEAFF	TGCAGCGTTGAAGACGGGGGGCCGAACACTGAAGCTTTCTTT
TRBJ1-4	TRBD1	once	TRBV5-1	CASSFSGTANEKLFF	TGCGCCAGCAGCTTCTCCGGGACAGCTAATGAAAAACTGTTTTTT
TRBJ1-1	-	few	TRBV7-2	CASSQIGTEAFF	TGTGCCAGCAGCCAGATTGGCACTGAAGCTTTCTTT
TRBJ1-1	TRBD1	-	TRBV12-5	CASGPNRGSAFF	TGTGCTAGTGGCCCCAACAGGGGATCAGCTTTCTTT
TRBJ1-2	TRBD1	-	TRBV5-1	CASSLGQGHDYGYTF	TGCGCCAGCAGCTTGGGACAGGGGCACGACTATGGCTACACCTTC
TRBJ1-1	-	-	TRBV7-9	CASSFRGGDTEAFF	TGTGCCAGCAGCTTTCGGGGAGGGGACACTGAAGCTTTCTTT
TRBJ1-1	-	-	TRBV15	CATSPLHGGSKNTEAFF	TGTGCCACCAGCCCCCTACATGGGGGGTCAAAGAACACTGAAGCTTTCTTT
TRBJ2-3	-	-	TRBV27	CASSSPGLPSTDTQYF	TGTGCCAGCAGTTCTCCGGGACTCCCCAGCACAGATACGCAGTATTTT
TRBJ2-2	TRBD2	-	TRBV5-8	CASSLASGGTGELFF	TGTGCCAGCAGCTTGGCCTCGGGGGGAACCGGGGAGCTGTTTTTT
TRBJ1-4	TRBD1	-	TRBV5-1	CASSVQGAGANEKLFF	TGCGCCAGCAGCGTACAGGGGGCTGGGGCTAATGAAAAACTGTTTTTT
TRBJ2-7	-	-	TRBV2	CASRRDTFYEQYF	TGTGCCAGCAGACGGGACACTTTCTACGAGCAGTACTTC
TRBJ1-1	-	-	TRBV7-7	CASSLTRKRVRCGTEAFF	TGTGCCAGCAGCTTGACGCGTAAGAGGGTTCGTTGTGGCACTGAAGCTTTCTTT
TRBJ1-5	-	-	TRBV10-3	CAISESSGYSNQPQHF	TGTGCCATCAGTGAGTCGAGCGGATATAGCAATCAGCCCCAGCATTTT
TRBJ2-3	-	once	TRBV6-5	CASSYSLSTDTQYF	TGTGCCAGCAGTTACTCGTTAAGCACAGATACGCAGTATTTT
TRBJ1-2	TRBD1	-	TRBV6-1	CASSEAATGDYTF	TGTGCCAGCAGTGAAGCCGCGACAGGGGACTACACCTTC
TRBJ1-4	TRBD1	-	TRBV4-3	CASSQEFGQGLEKLFF	TGCGCCAGCAGCCAAGAGTTTGGACAGGGCCTGGAAAAACTGTTTTTT
TRBJ1-4	-	-	TRBV5-5	CASRPYGTGGNEKLFF	TGTGCCAGCAGACCCTATGGGACGGGAGGTAATGAAAAACTGTTTTTT
TRBJ2-7	TRBD2	-	TRBV27	CASSLLGLGEQYF	TGTGCCAGCAGTTTACTAGGACTAGGGGAGCAGTACTTC
TRBJ1-2	TRBD1	-	TRBV5-1	CASSLDRGWGYTF	TGCGCCAGCAGCTTGGACAGGGGTTGGGGCTACACCTTC
TRBJ2-6	TRBD2	-	TRBV4-1	CASSQERASGGFSGANGLTF	TGCGCCAGCAGCCAGGAAAGGGCTAGCGGGGGGTTCTCTGGGGCCAACGGCCTGACTTTC
TRBJ2-3	-	-	TRBV30	CAWDTLADTQYF	TGTGCCTGGGATACTTTAGCAGATACGCAGTATTTT
TRBJ2-2	TRBD1	-	TRBV19	CASSPGQGVTGELFF	TGTGCCAGTAGCCCGGGACAGGGTGTTACCGGGGAGCTGTTTTTT
TRBJ1-6	-	-	TRBV5-4	CASSLGRARNSPLHF	TGTGCCAGCAGCCTCGGGAGGGCAAGGAATTCACCCCTCCACTTT
TRBJ2-7	TRBD2	few	TRBV7-2	CASSFSSGRASYEQYF	TGTGCCAGCAGCTTTAGTAGCGGGAGGGCTTCCTACGAGCAGTACTTC
TRBJ2-3	-	once	TRBV9	CASSVTGSTDTQYF	TGTGCCAGCAGCGTAACAGGGTCCACAGATACGCAGTATTTT